This entry describes one TCR beta chain. What this receptor recognizes is not known. No much larger clone exists at a distance of one base, and base qualities are not known. Each donor gave one peripheral blood draw, about 110 mL on average, collected into heparinised tubes. Naive, central memory, regulatory and stem cell-like memory CD4+ T cells were sorted on a BD FACSAria II using a panel including CD45RO, CCR7, CD25, CD127, CD95 and CD27. Purity was above 95% for every sorted population. Right away, PBMCs were isolated by Lymphoprep density gradient centrifugation and were stained directly, with no culture step. So that batch effects would be minimized, each experiment stained and sorted samples in pairs, pairing one healthy donor with one patient. Counted from cysteine to phenylalanine, this CDR3 has 15 amino acids. Only the CDR3 part of the read is kept: 45 bases, read in frame from the first base.

The entire isolated RNA was reverse transcribed using the High Capacity cDNA Reverse Transcription Kit, and thus expressed TCRB transcripts were sequenced. Naive, central memory and regulatory T cell samples underwent deep immunoSEQ sequencing, averaging roughly 3.4 million total reads per sample. After sorted cells were lysed in RLT buffer, RNA was extracted with DNase-treated RNeasy Micro or Mini kits, with the choice depending on cell number. To prevent cross-contamination, each cell subset was processed individually, whereas patient and healthy donor samples were processed jointly. The immunoSEQ multiplex PCR was used to amplify TCRB sequences from cDNA, yielding 87-bp fragments that span the CDR3 region. Sequencing of the amplicons was performed on the Illumina HiSeq platform. As for the authors' bioinformatics: PCR bias was computationally corrected using synthetic template baselines, reads within Hamming distance 2 were collapsed, and singletons that could not be merged were discarded. By aligning reads against IMGT, V, D and J genes, CDR3 length, and insertions or deletions at six rearrangement sites were assigned. Within each subset, clonotype counts were normalized to sorted cell number, and only after that were true diversity and Gini coefficients computed with the tcR R package. The overlap coefficient, calculated on TCRB nucleotide sequences, was used to quantify repertoire sharing. The immuneACCESS repertoire file appears here via TCRdb, limited to in-frame rearrangements. These files lack a portion of the clones; in checked studies, under half of the deficit traces to unresolved V genes, and the cause of the others is not known. That table is the source of V, J and clone size, and D and trimming were worked out from the DNA. Present in this sample are 300,000 to 350,000 clones, roughly 8% of which were seen just once. The top ten clonotypes cover approximately 0.47% of the sample.

The data were obtained in a study of beta chain features in type 1 diabetes (dated by TCRdb to about 2018). Concerning the study at large: Patients and healthy donors did not differ in mean age, gender distribution, total cell number or subset yield. A total of over 95,000,000 sorted cells were examined across all samples, and RNA yield correlated strongly with the number of cells per subset. The study compared TCRB repertoires of sorted circulating CD4+ T cell subsets between recently diagnosed type 1 diabetes patients and matched healthy donors. Regulatory and stem cell-like memory subsets were obtained from only 8 patients and about eight healthy donors, while naive and central memory subsets were obtained from all 30 or so donors.

General conclusions and limits of the study: Naive, central memory and regulatory TCRB repertoires appeared more similar among patients than among healthy donors. Because cDNA was sequenced instead of genomic DNA, activated cells with high expression could be over-represented, although the groups did not differ in activation or CD3 levels. PCR may preferentially amplify shorter templates, but because patient and control samples were amplified and corrected together, any resulting skew would affect both groups equally. In all four CD4+ subsets, TCRB CDR3 length was moderately but significantly shorter in type 1 diabetes patients. Patients with type 1 diabetes made fewer insertions and deleted more nucleotides at VDJ recombination sites, implying thymic rearrangement abnormalities. HLA sub-analyses involved small numbers of individuals, so any influence of HLA type on TCRB rearrangement remained unresolved.

Sequenced: central memory CD4+ T cells from blood. The sequence joins TRBV12-2 to TRBJ2-5; the D call of TRBD2 is as the table states it, not checked on the DNA. TRBV12-2 is a pseudogene locus. This clonotype originated in a woman younger than 30 in good health. The DNA sequence follows: TGTGCCAGCAGCCCCCTCAGCGGGAGGTGGGAGACCCAGTACTTC. Translated, this is CASSPLSGRWETQYF.